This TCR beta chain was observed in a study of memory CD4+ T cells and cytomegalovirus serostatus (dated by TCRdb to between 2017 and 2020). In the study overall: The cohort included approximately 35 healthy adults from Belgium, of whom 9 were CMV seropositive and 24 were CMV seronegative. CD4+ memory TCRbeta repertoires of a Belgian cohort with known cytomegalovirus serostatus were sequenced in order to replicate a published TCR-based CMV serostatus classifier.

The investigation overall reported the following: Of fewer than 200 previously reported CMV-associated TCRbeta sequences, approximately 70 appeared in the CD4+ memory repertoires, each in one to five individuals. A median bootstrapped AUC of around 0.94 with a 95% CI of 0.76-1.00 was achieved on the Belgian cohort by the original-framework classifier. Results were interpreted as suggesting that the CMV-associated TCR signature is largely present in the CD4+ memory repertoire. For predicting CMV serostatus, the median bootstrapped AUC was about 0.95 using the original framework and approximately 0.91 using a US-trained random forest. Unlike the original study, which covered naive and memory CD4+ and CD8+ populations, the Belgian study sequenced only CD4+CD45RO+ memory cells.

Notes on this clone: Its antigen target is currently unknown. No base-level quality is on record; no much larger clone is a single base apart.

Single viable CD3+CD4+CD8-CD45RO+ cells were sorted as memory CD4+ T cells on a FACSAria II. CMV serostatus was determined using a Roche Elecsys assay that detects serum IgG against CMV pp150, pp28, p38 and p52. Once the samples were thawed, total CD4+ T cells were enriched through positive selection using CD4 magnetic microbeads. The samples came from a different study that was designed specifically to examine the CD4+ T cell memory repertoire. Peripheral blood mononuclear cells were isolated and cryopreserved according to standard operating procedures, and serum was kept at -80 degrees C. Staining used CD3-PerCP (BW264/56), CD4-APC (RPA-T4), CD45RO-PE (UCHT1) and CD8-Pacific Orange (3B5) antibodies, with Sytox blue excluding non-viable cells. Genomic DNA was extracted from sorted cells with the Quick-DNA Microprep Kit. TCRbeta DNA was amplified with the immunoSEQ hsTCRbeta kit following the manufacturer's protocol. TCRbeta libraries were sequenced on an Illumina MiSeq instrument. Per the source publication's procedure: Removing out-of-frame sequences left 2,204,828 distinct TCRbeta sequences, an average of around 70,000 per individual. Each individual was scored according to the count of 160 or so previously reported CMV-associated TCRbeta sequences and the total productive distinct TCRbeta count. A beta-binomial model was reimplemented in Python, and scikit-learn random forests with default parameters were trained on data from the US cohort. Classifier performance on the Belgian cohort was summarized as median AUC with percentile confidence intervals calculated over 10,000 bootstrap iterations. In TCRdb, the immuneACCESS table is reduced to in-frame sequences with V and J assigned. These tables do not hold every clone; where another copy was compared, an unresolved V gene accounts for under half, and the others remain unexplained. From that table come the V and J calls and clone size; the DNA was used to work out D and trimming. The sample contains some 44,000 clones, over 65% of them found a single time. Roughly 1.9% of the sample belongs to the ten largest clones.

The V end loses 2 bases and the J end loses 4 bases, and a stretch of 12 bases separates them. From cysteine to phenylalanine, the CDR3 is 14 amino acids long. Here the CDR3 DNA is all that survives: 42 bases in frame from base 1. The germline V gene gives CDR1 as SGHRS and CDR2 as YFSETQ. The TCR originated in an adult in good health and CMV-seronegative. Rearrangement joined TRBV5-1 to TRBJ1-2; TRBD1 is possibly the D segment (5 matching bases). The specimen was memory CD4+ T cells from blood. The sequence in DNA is TGCGCCAGCAGCTTTGGGGAGCAGGGCTATGGCTACACCTTC. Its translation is CASSFGEQGYGYTF.